This paragraph covers one TCR beta chain sequence. Its antigen is not identified. The CDR3 covers 12 residues. This sample stems from a study of T cells expressing NK-cell markers. Study context: The TCR beta repertoires were obtained from sorted CD3+CD56+NKG2C+, CD3+CD56+NKG2C- and CD3+CD56-NKG2C+ T cells. Study-wide results and limits: Of the CD8+ T cell pool in several donors, about 1.0-7.0% was accounted for by dominant NKG2C+ clonotypes. Clarity on HCMV specificity was lacking for the expanded NKG2C+ T cell clones. There were four donors in whom these clonotypes also led the CD3+CD56-NKG2C+ fraction.

TCRdb re-analyzed the 5' RACE reads; it lists each CDR3 protein once, without DNA. The sample has about 550,000 distinct CDR3 sequences; the top ten hold 3.5% to 4.5%. This receptor was identified in a man aged 18 to 35 in good health. The sample consisted of blood T cells: a sorted CD56 or NKG2C T cell subset, CD4+ or CD8+ T cells, or bulk PBMC T cells (not recorded which). The chain carries TRBV12-3 or TRBV12-4 and TRBJ2-2; the D call from TCRdb, TRBD1, cannot be confirmed without DNA. The CDR3 is CAGGTGFGELFF.